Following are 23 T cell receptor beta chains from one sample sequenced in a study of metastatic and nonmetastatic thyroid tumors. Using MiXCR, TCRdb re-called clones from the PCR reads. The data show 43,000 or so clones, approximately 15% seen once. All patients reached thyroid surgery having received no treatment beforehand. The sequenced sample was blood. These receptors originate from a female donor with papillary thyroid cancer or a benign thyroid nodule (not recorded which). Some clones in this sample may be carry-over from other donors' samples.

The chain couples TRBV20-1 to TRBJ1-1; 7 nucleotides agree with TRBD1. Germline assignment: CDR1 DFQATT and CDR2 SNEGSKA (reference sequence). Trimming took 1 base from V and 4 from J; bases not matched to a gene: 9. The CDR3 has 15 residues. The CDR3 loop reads CSARVPRTGSTEAFF. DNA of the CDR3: TGCAGTGCTAGAGTTCCTAGGACAGGATCCACTGAAGCTTTCTTT.

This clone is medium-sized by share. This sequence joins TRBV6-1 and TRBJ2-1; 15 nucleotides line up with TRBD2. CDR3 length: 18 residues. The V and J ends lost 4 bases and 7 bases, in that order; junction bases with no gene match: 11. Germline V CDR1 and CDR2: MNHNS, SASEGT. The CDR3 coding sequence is TGTGCCAGCAGTGCCCGCTTCGCCGGGACTAGCGGGAGGAATGAGCAGTTCTTC. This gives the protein CASSARFAGTSGRNEQFF.

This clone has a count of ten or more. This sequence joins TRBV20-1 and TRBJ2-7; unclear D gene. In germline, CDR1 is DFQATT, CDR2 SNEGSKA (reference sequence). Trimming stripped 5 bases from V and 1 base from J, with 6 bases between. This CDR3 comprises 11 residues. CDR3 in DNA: TGCAGTGCTGCTAGGTCCTACGAGCAGTACTTC. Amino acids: CSAARSYEQYF.

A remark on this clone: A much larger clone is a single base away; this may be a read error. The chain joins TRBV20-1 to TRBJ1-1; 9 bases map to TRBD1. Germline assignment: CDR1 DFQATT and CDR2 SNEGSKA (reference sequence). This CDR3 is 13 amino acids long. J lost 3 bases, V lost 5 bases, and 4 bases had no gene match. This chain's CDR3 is CSAWTGADTEAFF. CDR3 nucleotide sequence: TGCAGTGCTTGGACAGGGGCGGACACTGAAGCTTTCTTT.

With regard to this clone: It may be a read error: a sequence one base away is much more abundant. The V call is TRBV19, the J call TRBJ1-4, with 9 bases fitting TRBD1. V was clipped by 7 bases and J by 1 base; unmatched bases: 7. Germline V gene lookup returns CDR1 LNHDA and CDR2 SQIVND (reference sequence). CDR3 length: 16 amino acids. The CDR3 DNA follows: TGTGCCAGTACAACAGGGGGCGCCAGAACTAATGAAAAACTGTTTTTT. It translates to CASTTGGARTNEKLFF.

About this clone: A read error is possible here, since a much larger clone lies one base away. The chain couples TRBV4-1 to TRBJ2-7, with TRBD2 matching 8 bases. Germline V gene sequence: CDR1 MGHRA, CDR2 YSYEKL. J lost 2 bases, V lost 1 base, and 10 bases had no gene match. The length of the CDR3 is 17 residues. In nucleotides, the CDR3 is TGCGCCAGCAGCCAAGCGGGGGGGGACATCCCCCCCTACGAGCAGTACTTC. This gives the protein CASSQAGGDIPPYEQYF.

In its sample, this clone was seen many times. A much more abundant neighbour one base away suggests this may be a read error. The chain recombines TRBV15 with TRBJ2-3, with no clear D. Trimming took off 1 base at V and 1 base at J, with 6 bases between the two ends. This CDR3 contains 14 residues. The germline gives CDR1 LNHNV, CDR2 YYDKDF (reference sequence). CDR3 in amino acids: CATSRGRGTDTQYF. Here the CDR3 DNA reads TGTGCCACCAGCAGAGGTCGGGGCACAGATACGCAGTATTTT.

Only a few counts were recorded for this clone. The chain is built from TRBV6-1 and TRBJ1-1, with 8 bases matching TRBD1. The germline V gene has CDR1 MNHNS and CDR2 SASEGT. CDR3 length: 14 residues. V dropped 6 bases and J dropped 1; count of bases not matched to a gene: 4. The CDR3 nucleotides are TGTGCCAGCAGGTGGACAGGGAAGAACACTGAAGCTTTCTTT. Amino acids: CASRWTGKNTEAFF.

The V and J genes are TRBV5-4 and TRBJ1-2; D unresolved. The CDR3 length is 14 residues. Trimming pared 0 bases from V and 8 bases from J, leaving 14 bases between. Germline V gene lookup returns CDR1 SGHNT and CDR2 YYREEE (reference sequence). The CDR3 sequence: CASSLGQRFGGYTF. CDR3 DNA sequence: TGTGCCAGCAGCTTGGGCCAGAGGTTTGGAGGCTACACCTTC.

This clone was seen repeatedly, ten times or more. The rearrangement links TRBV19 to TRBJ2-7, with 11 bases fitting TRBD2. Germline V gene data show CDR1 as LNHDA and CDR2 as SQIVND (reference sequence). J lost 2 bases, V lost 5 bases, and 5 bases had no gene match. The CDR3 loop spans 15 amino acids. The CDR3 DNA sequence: TGTGCCAGTAGTCCTATACTAGCGGGAGCCTACGAGCAGTACTTC. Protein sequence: CASSPILAGAYEQYF.

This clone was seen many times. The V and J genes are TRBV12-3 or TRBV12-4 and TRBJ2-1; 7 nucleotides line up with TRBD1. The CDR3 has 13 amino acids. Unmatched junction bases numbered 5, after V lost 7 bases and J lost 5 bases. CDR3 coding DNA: TGTGCCAGCATCCGACAGGGAGACAATGAGCAGTTCTTC. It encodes CASIRQGDNEQFF.

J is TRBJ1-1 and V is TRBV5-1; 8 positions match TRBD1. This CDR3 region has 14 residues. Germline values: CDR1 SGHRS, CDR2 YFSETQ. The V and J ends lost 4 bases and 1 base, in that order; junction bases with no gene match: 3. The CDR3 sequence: CASSLDRANTEAFF. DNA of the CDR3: TGCGCCAGCAGCCTGGACAGGGCGAACACTGAAGCTTTCTTT.

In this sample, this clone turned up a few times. CDR3 loop: CASSYRGTNLDTQYF. The CDR3 region has the DNA TGTGCCAGCAGTTACAGGGGGACTAATCTAGATACGCAGTATTTT. V usage is TRBV6-6 and J usage is TRBJ2-3; possibly TRBD2 for D (7 bases). Looked up from germline, CDR1 is MNHNY and CDR2 is SVGAGI (reference sequence). Trimming removed 2 bases from V and 5 bases from J, with 14 bases in between. The CDR3 covers 15 residues.

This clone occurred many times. The CDR3 bases are TGCGCCAGCAGCTTGACTAGCGGGAGGTGGGGAGAGACCCAGTACTTC. Translating it yields CASSLTSGRWGETQYF. V usage is TRBV5-1 and J usage is TRBJ2-5, with 12 bases fitting TRBD2. Germline CDR1 is SGHRS and CDR2 is YFSETQ. The CDR3 consists of 16 residues. V trimming: 1 base; J trimming: 4 bases; junction bases outside the gene matches: 5.

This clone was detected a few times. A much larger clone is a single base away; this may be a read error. The DNA for the CDR3 is TGTGCCATCAGTAGGGACATGGGGCTTGGAAACACCATATATTTT. Its translation is CAISRDMGLGNTIYF. V gene TRBV10-3 combines with J gene TRBJ1-3; D might be TRBD1 (6 bases). Germline CDR1 reads ENHRY; CDR2 reads SYGVKD. The V and J ends lost 5 bases and 3 bases respectively, with 14 bases between them. CDR3 length equals 15 residues.

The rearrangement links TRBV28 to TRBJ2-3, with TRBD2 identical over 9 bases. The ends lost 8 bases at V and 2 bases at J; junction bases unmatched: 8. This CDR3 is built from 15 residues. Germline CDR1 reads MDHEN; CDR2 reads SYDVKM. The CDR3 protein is CASSSGGGATDTQYF. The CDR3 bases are TGTGCCAGCTCTAGCGGCGGGGGGGCCACAGATACGCAGTATTTT.

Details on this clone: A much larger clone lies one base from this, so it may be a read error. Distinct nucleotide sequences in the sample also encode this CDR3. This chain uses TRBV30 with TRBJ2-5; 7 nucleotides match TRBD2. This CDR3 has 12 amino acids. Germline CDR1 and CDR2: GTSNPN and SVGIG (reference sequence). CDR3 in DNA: TGTGCCTGGGAGCGGGACCAAGAGACGCAGTACTTC. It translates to CAWERDQETQYF.

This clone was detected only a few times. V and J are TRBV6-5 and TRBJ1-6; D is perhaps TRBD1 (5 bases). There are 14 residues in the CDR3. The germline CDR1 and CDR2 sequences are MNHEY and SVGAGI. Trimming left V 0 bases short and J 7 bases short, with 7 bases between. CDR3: CASSYSKGNSPLHF. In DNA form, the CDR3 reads TGTGCCAGCAGTTACTCGAAGGGGAATTCACCCCTCCACTTT.

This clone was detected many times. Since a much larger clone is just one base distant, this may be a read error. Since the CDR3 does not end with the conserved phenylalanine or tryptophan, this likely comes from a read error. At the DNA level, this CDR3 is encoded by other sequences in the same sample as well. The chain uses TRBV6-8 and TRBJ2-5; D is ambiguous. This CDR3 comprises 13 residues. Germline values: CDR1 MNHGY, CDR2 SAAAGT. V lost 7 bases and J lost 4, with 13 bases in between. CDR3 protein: CASNKQWGETQYL. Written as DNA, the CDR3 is TGTGCCAGCAATAAGCAATGGGGAGAGACCCAGTACCTC.

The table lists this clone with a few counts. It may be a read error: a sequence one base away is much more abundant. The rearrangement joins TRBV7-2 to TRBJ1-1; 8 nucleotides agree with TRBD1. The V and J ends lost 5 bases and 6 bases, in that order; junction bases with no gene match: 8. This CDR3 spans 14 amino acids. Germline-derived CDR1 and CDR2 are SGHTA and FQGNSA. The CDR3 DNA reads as TGTGCCAGCAGCCGACCGGGACAGGTGGCTGAAGCTTTCTTT. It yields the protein CASSRPGQVAEAFF. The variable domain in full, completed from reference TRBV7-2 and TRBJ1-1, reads GAGVSQSPSNKVTEKGKDVELRCDPISGHTALYWYRQSLGQGLEFLIYFQGNSAPDKSGLPSDRFSAERTGGSVSTLTIQRTQQEDSAVYLCASSRPGQVAEAFFGQGTRLTVV.

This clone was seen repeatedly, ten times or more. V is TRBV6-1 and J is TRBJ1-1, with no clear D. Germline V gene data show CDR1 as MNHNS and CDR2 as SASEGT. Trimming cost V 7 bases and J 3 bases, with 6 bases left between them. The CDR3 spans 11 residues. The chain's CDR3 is CASIMHTEAFF. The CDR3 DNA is TGTGCCAGCATCATGCACACTGAAGCTTTCTTT.

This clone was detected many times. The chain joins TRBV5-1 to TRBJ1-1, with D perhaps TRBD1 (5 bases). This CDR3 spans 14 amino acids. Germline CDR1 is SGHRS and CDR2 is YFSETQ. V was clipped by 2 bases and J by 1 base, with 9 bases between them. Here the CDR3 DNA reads TGCGCCAGCAGCTTAGGGACGGAGAACACTGAAGCTTTCTTT. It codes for CASSLGTENTEAFF.

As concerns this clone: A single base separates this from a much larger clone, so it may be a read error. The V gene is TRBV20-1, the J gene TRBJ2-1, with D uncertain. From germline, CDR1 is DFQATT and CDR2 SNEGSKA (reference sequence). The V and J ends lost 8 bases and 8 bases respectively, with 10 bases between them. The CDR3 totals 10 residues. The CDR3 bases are TGCAGTTCTCAGGTGTATGAGCAGTTCTTC. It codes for CSSQVYEQFF.